The following is a T cell receptor beta chain sequence with its context. It lacks a known antigen. Base-call qualities are not available, and no considerably larger clone is one nucleotide away. The donors were healthy, HIV-negative adults who had no recently reported acute infections or vaccinations. All donors were Caucasian adults living in Nashville, Tennessee, USA. CD4+ T cells were enriched through magnetic negative selection, after which naive cells were positively selected on CD45RA and the remaining negative fraction served as the memory subset. Blood was obtained by leukapheresis, after which PBMCs were separated by Ficoll-Histopaque density gradient centrifugation and cryopreserved in liquid nitrogen vapor phase. Purity and quantity of every magnetically sorted T cell population were checked by analytical flow cytometry. Each sorted fraction had its genomic DNA isolated and then quantified by UV absorbance on a Nanodrop 2000c.

The CDR3 contains 14 residues, cysteine and phenylalanine counted. The DNA shown is the 42-base CDR3, in frame from base 1. According to the germline V gene, CDR1 reads SGHTA and CDR2 reads FQGTGA. Deletion took 7 bases off V and 6 bases off J, with a span of 19 bases between the germline ends. Using the deep immunoSEQ assay, multiplex PCR amplified TCR CDR3 regions from genomic DNA. For each cell subset, the extracted genomic DNA was distributed evenly across all wells of several immunoSEQ 96-well plates, and each plate served as one replicate. Each replicate PCR for sorted subsets received about 0.2 ug genomic DNA, equal to about 30,000 T cell genomes. Purified libraries were quantified with a Qubit 3.0 fluorometer, sized on a Bioanalyzer 2100, and re-quantified with the KAPA Library Quantification kit. Every immunoSEQ 96-well plate was sequenced on a separate single-read 150-cycle Illumina NextSeq 550 flow cell. In the authors' own workflow: Because only junctional sequences without quality scores were contained in the immunoSEQ output, filtering matching that applied to full-length reads could not be performed. To assign V/J genes and CDR3, sequences were annotated against IMGT germline references using PyIR, a Python wrapper for IgBLAST v1.9. Reads were filtered out if the reads had weak V/J assignments (E-value above 1e-6), no CDR3, stop codons, out-of-frame junctions, or ambiguous translated residues. V3J clonotypes were defined as sequences sharing the same inferred V gene, J gene, and CDR3 amino acid sequence. Percentage overlap between repertoires was computed as shared unique clonotypes divided by the size of the smaller repertoire. Repertoire richness was assessed with RTK rarefaction, the Chao1 estimator, and Recon v2.1 estimates of unobserved clonotypes. Generation probabilities for all TCRbeta clonotypes obtained by the gDNA method from several donors were computed using OLGA. The immuneACCESS repertoire file appears here via TCRdb, limited to in-frame rearrangements. These files lack a portion of the clones; in checked studies, under half of the deficit traces to unresolved V genes, and the cause of the others is not known. The DNA was the basis for D and trimming; V, J and clone size are from that table. This sample has around 550,000 clones in its table, and about 95% of those were observed once. Jointly, the top ten make up less than 0.06% of the sample.

The entry originates in a study of shared clonotypes between healthy human individuals (dated by TCRdb to about 2020). Some background on the complete study: The cohort comprised two women and three men aged 18 to 49 years. For each donor, CD4 naive and CD4 memory were each given three plates, CD8 naive was given two plates, and CD8 memory was given one plate. Blood TCR repertoires of a handful of healthy adults were deeply sequenced to estimate repertoire size and the extent of clonotype sharing between individuals. To increase sequencing depth and limit assay-specific biases, TCR repertoire library preparation and sequencing were carried out by different laboratories using diverse techniques. Between about 0.85 and 9.5 billion PBMCs per donor were obtained by leukapheresis. Study-wide findings and limitations: The small number of donors limited the genetic and exposure-history diversity represented. Estimated clonotype richness was generally larger for naive than for memory subsets. Across a handful of donors, around 5.4% of naive CD4, roughly 3.3% of naive CD8, approximately 2.5% of memory CD4, and around 0.4% of memory CD8 clonotypes were shared. Pairwise subsampling led to the expectation that sequencing depth would affect the degree of clonotype sharing among donors. Incomplete sequencing was indicated by rarefaction of sorted-subset datasets, despite the large sequencing depth. Compared with non-shared clonotypes, the clonotypes found in all four sorted-subset donors had higher generation probabilities. Sampling was limited to blood, and TCR repertoires in tissue likely differ from TCR repertoires in blood.

The chain is made from TRBV7-3 and TRBJ2-7, with the D call tentatively TRBD1 or TRBD2, each fitting 5 bases. The sample consisted of naive CD4+ T cells sorted from blood. The cell subset or site label, read with the paper, signifies: CD45RA+ positively selected. The TCR comes from a woman aged 25 to 39 in good health. The sequence in DNA is TGTGCCAGCAAGACCGGGGCATCCCGCTGCGAGCAGTACTTC. This is translated as CASKTGASRCEQYF.